Listed below are T cell receptor beta chains from one sample, sequenced in a study of blood T cell repertoires in COVID-19. The repertoire was sequenced with immunoSEQ multiplex PCR; TCRdb's copy has only in-frame clones and lacks some. Of over 200,000 clones in the sample, less than 85% were seen once. The sample comprised PBMCs or T cells enriched from blood (not recorded which). The source of these receptors is a man between 60 and 75 years old who had recovered from COVID-19. Each CDR3 is given with its conserved first and last residue. The order of the fields is V gene, J gene, CDR3 protein.

v_call: TRBV19
j_call: TRBJ1-1
cdr3_aa: CASTRDGGTEAFF

v_call: TRBV4-3
j_call: TRBJ1-2
cdr3_aa: CASSQGAGGNYGYTF

v_call: TRBV27
j_call: TRBJ1-3
cdr3_aa: CASSSRMFTGSGAGNTIYF

v_call: TRBV11-3
j_call: TRBJ2-5
cdr3_aa: CASSSRQGIQETQYF

v_call: TRBV7-2
j_call: TRBJ1-4
cdr3_aa: CASSLGASTNEKLFF

v_call: TRBV11-3
j_call: TRBJ2-2
cdr3_aa: CASSPLSGGTGELFF

v_call: TRBV4-3
j_call: TRBJ1-2
cdr3_aa: CASSRDRLGIYGYTF

v_call: TRBV27
j_call: TRBJ1-2
cdr3_aa: CASSFRDRGRVGYTF

v_call: TRBV6-2/TRBV6-3
j_call: TRBJ2-5
cdr3_aa: CASSYGTGRGTQYF

v_call: TRBV6-5
j_call: TRBJ2-3
cdr3_aa: CASRIQGPDTQYF

v_call: TRBV5-1
j_call: TRBJ1-5
cdr3_aa: CASSSTGGNQPQHF

v_call: TRBV6-5
j_call: TRBJ2-5
cdr3_aa: CASSRTGTGTQYF

v_call: TRBV19
j_call: TRBJ1-1
cdr3_aa: CASSIVDRANTEAFF

v_call: TRBV3-1/TRBV3-2
j_call: TRBJ1-2
cdr3_aa: CASSQGGGNYGYTF

v_call: TRBV18
j_call: TRBJ1-4
cdr3_aa: CASSPRTDWEEKLFF

v_call: TRBV2
j_call: TRBJ1-1
cdr3_aa: CASSAGTDIEAFF

v_call: TRBV27
j_call: TRBJ1-6
cdr3_aa: CASSLLLGAASPLHF

v_call: TRBV7-6
j_call: TRBJ2-5
cdr3_aa: CASSPRGGRETQYF

v_call: TRBV29-1
j_call: TRBJ1-2
cdr3_aa: CSVITQPGNNYGYTF

v_call: TRBV15
j_call: TRBJ1-6
cdr3_aa: CATSRATGPGNSPLHF

v_call: TRBV19
j_call: TRBJ1-2
cdr3_aa: CASSGPWNYGYTF

v_call: TRBV11-3
j_call: TRBJ2-1
cdr3_aa: CASSPRSGGEQFF

v_call: TRBV12-5
j_call: TRBJ1-3
cdr3_aa: CASSGTVSSGNTIYF

v_call: TRBV5-4
j_call: TRBJ2-5
cdr3_aa: CASSLGGGIETQYF